This T cell receptor (beta chain) was sequenced during a study of PD-1 blockade in classical Hodgkin lymphoma. Study-wide results and caveats: When nivolumab was started under 1 year after ASCT, patients were excluded. Patients with a complete response exhibited baseline diversity comparable to newly diagnosed patients. As was reported, newly diagnosed patients showed lower baseline TCR diversity than healthy donors did.

This sample's time point: cycle 4 day 1 (C4D1), after five to seven weeks of nivolumab. Relapse was seen in all patients after autologous stem cell transplantation, and brentuximab vedotin exposure was variable. Germline V lookup: CDR1 GTSNPN, CDR2 SVGIG (reference sequence). The V end was cut by 3 bases, the J end by 1 base, with 6 bases between. This CDR3 contains 12 residues. Comments on this clone: What it binds is not known.

Profiling relied on immunoSEQ multiplex PCR, and the TCRdb table lists in-frame clones only, not all of them. The table includes tens of thousands of clones, roughly 92% detected once. The input for sequencing was peripheral blood mononuclear cells (PBMCs), taken before the fourth cycle of nivolumab. The TCR originated in a human donor with classical Hodgkin lymphoma. This sequence joins TRBV30 and TRBJ1-1; D is undetermined. The CDR3 protein is CAWRFWNTEAFF. The CDR3, as DNA: TGTGCCTGGAGATTTTGGAACACTGAAGCTTTCTTT.